This T cell receptor beta chain stems from a study of CD8 T cells in Susac syndrome. Blood CD8+ and CD4+ T cells underwent high-throughput TCR beta sequencing. The healthy controls were matched to patients by age and sex. TEMRA cells were FACS-enriched and CD8+ and CD4+ T cells negatively isolated. V was clipped by 1 base and J by 0 bases, with 9 bases between them. The CDR3 length is 15 residues. The germline gives CDR1 MGHRA, CDR2 YSYEKL. A quantity of about 0.5 to 1 ug RNA underwent reverse transcription using random hexamers. The TCR beta CDR3 was amplified by immunoSEQ multiplex PCR across 54 Vbeta, 13 Jbeta. TCRdb processed the immunoSEQ multiplex PCR reads anew with MiXCR; each CDR3 protein has one entry. This repertoire shows roughly 120,000 distinct CDR3 sequences, around 95% found once; its top ten account for 0.096%.

The sequence came from a human donor in good health. Sequencing used CD4+ T cells from PBMCs. The chain employs TRBV4-1 and TRBJ1-1; D is ambiguous. CDR3 protein: CASSQVGSLNTEAFF. The CDR3 DNA follows: TGCGCCAGCAGCCAAGTTGGCAGCTTGAACACTGAAGCTTTCTTT.